Here is one T cell receptor beta chain with its context. Its antigen target is currently unknown. No qualities accompany the bases; no much larger clone lies one base away. This entry belongs to a study of beta chain features in type 1 diabetes (dated 2018 in TCRdb). For the study in its entirety: No differences in mean age, gender distribution, total cell number or subset yield were found between patients and healthy donors. A total of approximately 99,000,000 sorted cells were examined across all samples, and RNA yield correlated strongly with the number of cells per subset. The study compared TCRB repertoires of sorted circulating CD4+ T cell subsets between recently diagnosed type 1 diabetes patients and matched healthy donors. Regulatory and stem cell-like memory subsets were isolated from only 8 patients and 8 healthy donors, whereas naive and central memory subsets came from all 30 or so donors. Study-level results and caveats: Because small numbers of individuals were included in the HLA sub-analyses, any influence of HLA type on TCRB rearrangement was left unresolved. In all four CD4+ subsets, TCRB CDR3 length was moderately but significantly shorter in type 1 diabetes patients. Because cDNA rather than genomic DNA was sequenced, highly expressing activated cells could have been over-represented, although no difference in activation and CD3 levels was found between groups. Naive, central memory and regulatory TCRB repertoires appeared to be more similar among patients than among healthy donors. At VDJ recombination sites, type 1 diabetes patients had fewer insertions and more deleted nucleotides, which implies abnormalities in thymic rearrangement. Shorter templates might be favored by PCR, yet because patient and control samples were amplified and corrected together, any such skew would affect both groups equally.

From the germline V gene, CDR1 is KGHSH and CDR2 is LQKENI. The germline V end is reduced by 8 bases and the J end by 6 bases; junction bases left unmatched: 8. The CDR3, from cysteine to phenylalanine, totals 14 residues. Kept here is only the CDR3 DNA, which spans 42 bases and is read in frame from base 1. A single peripheral blood draw of around 100 mL on average was collected from each donor into heparinised tubes. Using a panel that included CD45RO, CCR7, CD25, CD127, CD95 and CD27, naive, central memory, regulatory and stem cell-like memory CD4+ T cells were sorted on a BD FACSAria II. All sorted populations exceeded 98% purity. PBMCs were separated immediately by Lymphoprep density gradient centrifugation and were stained directly, without being cultured. So that batch effects would be minimized, each experiment stained and sorted samples in pairs, pairing one healthy donor with one patient.

The High Capacity cDNA Reverse Transcription Kit was used to reverse transcribe all of the isolated RNA, meaning that expressed TCRB transcripts were what got sequenced. Naive, central memory and regulatory T cell samples underwent deep immunoSEQ sequencing, averaging approximately 3.5 million total reads per sample. After sorted cells were lysed in RLT buffer, RNA was extracted with DNase-treated RNeasy Micro or Mini kits, with the choice depending on cell number. To prevent cross-contamination, every cell subset was processed on its own, while patient and healthy donor samples were processed together. The immunoSEQ multiplex PCR was used to amplify TCRB sequences from cDNA, generating 87-bp fragments that spanned the CDR3 region. Sequencing of the amplicons was performed on the Illumina HiSeq platform. The source study handled its data this way. Synthetic template baselines were used to correct PCR bias computationally, reads within Hamming distance 2 were collapsed together, and singletons that could not be merged were discarded. Reads were aligned to IMGT to assign V, D and J genes, CDR3 length, and insertions or deletions at six rearrangement sites. Within each subset, clonotype counts were normalized to the number of sorted cells before true diversity and Gini coefficients were calculated with the tcR R package. Repertoire sharing was quantified using the overlap coefficient calculated on TCRB nucleotide sequences. This is the immuneACCESS table as TCRdb keeps it, with only in-frame sequences that have V and J called. A part of the clones is gone; compared with another copy, unresolved V genes explain less than half, and the rest is unexplained. V and J calls plus clone size are reproduced from that table; the DNA served to infer D and trimming. This sample lists 150,000 or so clones; around 10% were detected once. Clones ranked in the top ten supply around 2% of the sample.

The rearranged chain carries TRBV18 and TRBJ2-3, and 10 bases in between align with TRBD2. The origin of this receptor is a man aged 18 to 30 in good health. The sequenced material came from central memory CD4+ T cells from blood. CDR3 loop: CASRLAGAGDTQYF. The DNA sequence reads TGTGCCAGCCGCCTAGCGGGGGCCGGGGATACGCAGTATTTT.